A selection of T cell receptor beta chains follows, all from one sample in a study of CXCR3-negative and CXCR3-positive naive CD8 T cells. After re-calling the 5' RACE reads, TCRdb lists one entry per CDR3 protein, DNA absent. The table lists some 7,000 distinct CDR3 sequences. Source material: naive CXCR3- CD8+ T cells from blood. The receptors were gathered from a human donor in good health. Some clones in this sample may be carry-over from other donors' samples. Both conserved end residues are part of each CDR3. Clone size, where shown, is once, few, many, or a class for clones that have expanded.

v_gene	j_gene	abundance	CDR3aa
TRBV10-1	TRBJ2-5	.	CASSPSEGEETQYF
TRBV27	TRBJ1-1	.	CASSLGQGVTEAFF
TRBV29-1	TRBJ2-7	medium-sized	CSAQRGSSYEQYF
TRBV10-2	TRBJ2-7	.	CASSESGGASYEQYF
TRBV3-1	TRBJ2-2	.	CASSQSGRTAGVDTGELFF
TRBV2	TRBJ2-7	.	CASSVVTDRGYEQYF
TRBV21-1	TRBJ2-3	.	CASSISGLLTDTQYF
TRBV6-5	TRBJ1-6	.	CASTDRDRDNSPLHF
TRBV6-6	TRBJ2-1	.	CASTQSPTSGSYNEQFF
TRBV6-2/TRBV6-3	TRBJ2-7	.	CASSPDLGYEQYF
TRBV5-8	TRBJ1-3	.	CASSLALTFGNTIYF
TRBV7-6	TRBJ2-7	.	CASSPTHSSSSYEQYF
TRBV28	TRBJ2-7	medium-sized	CASSLSPGYEQYF
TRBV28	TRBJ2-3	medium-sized	CASSFTPSTDTQYF
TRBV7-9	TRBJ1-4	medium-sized	CASSQIPGQLNEKLFF
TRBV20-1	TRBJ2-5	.	CSASWTGSMETQYF
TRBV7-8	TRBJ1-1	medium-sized	CASSSFNGGNTEAFF
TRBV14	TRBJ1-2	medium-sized	CASSQGFEGLPFGYTF
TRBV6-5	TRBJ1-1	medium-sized	CASIRQGLAEAFF
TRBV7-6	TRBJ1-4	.	CASRLAGGEGEKLFF
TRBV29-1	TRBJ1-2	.	CSVDGQDGGYTF
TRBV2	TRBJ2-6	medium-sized	CASRGQGPLSGANVLTF
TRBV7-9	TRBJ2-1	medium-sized	CASSLGGQAPYNEQFF
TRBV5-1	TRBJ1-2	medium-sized	CASSIGESYTF
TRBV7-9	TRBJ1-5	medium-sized	CASSLGQVNQPQHF
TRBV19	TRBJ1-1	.	CASSIPSRGNTEAFF
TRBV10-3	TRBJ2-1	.	CAISEGAGGYNEQFF
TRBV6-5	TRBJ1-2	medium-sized	CASSYTPTNYGYTF
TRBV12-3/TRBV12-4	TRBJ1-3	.	CASSRDRGGNTIYF
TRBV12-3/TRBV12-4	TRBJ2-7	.	CASRDAGASYEQYF
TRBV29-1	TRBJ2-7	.	CIVTPASGEIYEQYF
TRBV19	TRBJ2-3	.	CASATRAKDTQYF
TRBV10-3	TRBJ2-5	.	CAISESEETQYF
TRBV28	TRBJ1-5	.	CASSLNARRNQPQHF
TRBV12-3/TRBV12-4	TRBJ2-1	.	CASSLGLAGEFTYNEQFF
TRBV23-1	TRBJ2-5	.	CASGPIEEAGTVLYQETQYF
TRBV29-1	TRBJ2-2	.	CSVWAYGNTGELFF
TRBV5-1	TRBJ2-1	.	CASSLGREPGEQFF
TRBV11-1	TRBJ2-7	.	CASSSRDRGTYEQYF
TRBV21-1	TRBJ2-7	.	CPSDGTYEQYF
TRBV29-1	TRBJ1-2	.	CSGLQGNYGYTF
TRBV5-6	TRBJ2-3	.	CASSFGDTQYF
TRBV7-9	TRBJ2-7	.	CASSLVGPAYEQYF
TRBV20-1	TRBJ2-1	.	CSASLTAGVNEQFF
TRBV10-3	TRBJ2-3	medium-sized	CAIGWGDPSSTDTQYF
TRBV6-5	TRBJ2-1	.	CASTGLAGGPRYNEQFF
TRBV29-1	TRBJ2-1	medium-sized	CSVEDALAGTYNEQFF
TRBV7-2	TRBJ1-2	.	CASRPGGAGYGYTF
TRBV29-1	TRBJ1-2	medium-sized	CSVEGGPARDGYTF
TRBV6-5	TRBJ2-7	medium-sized	CASSRGSGSFHEQYF
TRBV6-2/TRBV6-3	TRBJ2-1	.	CASSLSSISWHEQFF
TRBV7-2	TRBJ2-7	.	CASSYLLSTVGYEQYF
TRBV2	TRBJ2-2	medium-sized	CASLTPVANTGELFF
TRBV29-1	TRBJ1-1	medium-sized	CSVPGDNMNTEAFF
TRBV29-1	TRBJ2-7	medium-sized	CSVVSLNRAPYEQYF